These 3 T cell receptor beta chains share one sample of origin, sequenced in a study of blood T cell repertoires in COVID-19. Sequenced by immunoSEQ multiplex PCR; TCRdb stores in-frame clones only, minus some. This sample has 250,000 to 300,000 clones; approximately 90% occur once, and the top ten carry about 14%. Sequencing used PBMCs or T cells enriched from blood (not recorded which). The receptors derive from a man between 18 and 35 years old who had recovered from COVID-19.

The chain links TRBV2 to TRBJ1-4, with a possible D match to TRBD1 (5 bases). Germline lookup yields CDR1 SNHLY and CDR2 FYNNEI. The CDR3 is made up of 15 amino acids. Between the trimmed V and J ends, which lost 6 bases and 6 bases, there was a span of 17 bases. Here the CDR3 reads CASRPQDIGYEKLFF. The DNA for the CDR3 is TGTGCCAGCAGGCCACAGGACATAGGATATGAAAAACTGTTTTTT.

The chain links TRBV5-1 to TRBJ1-2; D is unresolved. The CDR3 totals 15 residues. V shed 0 bases and J shed 5 bases, with 14 bases lying between them. Germline V gives CDR1 SGHRS, CDR2 YFSETQ. The CDR3 protein is CASSLAGTNHYGYTF. As DNA, the CDR3 is TGCGCCAGCAGCTTGGCGGGAACTAATCATTATGGCTACACCTTC.

The chain employs TRBV27 and TRBJ1-1, with TRBD1 matching 12 bases. Trimming cost V 8 bases and J 7 bases; bases outside gene matches: 11. Germline V gene sequence: CDR1 MNHEY, CDR2 SMNVEV (reference sequence). The CDR3 extends over 15 amino acids. The CDR3 DNA reads TGTGCCAGCCTACTTAGGGGACAGGGGGCCGGTGAAGCTTTCTTT. It translates to CASLLRGQGAGEAFF.